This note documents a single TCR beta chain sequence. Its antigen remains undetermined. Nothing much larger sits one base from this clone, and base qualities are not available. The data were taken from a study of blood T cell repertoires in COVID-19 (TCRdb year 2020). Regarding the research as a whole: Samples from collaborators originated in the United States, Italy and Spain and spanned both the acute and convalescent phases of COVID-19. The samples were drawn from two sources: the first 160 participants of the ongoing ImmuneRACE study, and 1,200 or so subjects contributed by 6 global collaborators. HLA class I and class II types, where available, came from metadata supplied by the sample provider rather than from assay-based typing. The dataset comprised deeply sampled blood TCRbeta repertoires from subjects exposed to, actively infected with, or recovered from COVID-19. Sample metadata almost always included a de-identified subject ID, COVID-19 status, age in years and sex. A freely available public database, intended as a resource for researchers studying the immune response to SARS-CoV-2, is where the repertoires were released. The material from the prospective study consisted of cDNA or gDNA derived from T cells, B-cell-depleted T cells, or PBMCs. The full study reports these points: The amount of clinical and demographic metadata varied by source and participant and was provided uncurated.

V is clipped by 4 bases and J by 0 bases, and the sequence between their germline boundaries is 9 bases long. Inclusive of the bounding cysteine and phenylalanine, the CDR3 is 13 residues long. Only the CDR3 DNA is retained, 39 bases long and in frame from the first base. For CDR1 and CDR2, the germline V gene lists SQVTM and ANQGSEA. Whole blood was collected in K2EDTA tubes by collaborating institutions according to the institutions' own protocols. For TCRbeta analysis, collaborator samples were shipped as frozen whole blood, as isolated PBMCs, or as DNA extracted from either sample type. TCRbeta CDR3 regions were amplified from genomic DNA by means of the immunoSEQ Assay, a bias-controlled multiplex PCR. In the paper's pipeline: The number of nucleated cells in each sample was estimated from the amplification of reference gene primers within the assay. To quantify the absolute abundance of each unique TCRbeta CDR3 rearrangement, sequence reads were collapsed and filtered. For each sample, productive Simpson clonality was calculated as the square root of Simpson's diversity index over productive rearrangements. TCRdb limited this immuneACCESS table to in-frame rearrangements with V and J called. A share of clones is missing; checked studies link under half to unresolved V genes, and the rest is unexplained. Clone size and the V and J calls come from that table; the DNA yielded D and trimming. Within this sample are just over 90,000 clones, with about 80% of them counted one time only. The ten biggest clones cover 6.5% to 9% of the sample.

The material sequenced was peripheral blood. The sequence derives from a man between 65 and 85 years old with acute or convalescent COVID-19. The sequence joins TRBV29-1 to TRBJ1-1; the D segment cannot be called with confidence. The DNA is TGCAGCGTTGTACTCCCGCTGAACACTGAAGCTTTCTTT. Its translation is CSVVLPLNTEAFF.